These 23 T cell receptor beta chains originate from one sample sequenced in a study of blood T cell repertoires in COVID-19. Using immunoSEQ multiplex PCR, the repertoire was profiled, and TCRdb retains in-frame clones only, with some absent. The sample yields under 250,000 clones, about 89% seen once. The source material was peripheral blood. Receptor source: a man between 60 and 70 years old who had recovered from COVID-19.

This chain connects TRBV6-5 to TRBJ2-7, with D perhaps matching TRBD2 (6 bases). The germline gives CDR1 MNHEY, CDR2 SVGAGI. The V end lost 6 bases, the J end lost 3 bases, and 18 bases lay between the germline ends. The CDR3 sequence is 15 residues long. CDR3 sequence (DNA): TGTGCCAGCAGCCCCCCCGCCTGGGGAGGCTACGAGCAGTACTTC. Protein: CASSPPAWGGYEQYF.

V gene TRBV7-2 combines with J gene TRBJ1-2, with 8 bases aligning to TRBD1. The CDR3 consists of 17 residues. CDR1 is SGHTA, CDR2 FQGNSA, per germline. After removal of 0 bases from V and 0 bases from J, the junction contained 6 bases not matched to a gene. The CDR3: CASSLAARGPSNYGYTF. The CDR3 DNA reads TGTGCCAGCAGCTTAGCGGCCAGGGGGCCATCTAACTATGGCTACACCTTC.

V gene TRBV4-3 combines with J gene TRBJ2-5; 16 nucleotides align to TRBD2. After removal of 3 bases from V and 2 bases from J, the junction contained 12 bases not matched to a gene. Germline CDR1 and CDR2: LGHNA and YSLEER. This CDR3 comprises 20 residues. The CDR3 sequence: CASSHHPGTSGRAHQETQYF. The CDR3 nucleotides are TGCGCCAGCAGCCACCACCCCGGGACTAGCGGGAGGGCCCATCAAGAGACCCAGTACTTC.

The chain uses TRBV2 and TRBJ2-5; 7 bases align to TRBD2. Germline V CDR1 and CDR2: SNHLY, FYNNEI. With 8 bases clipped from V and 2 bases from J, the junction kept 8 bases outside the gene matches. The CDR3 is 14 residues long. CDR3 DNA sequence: TGTGCCAGCGCTAGCGGAAAATCACAAGAGACCCAGTACTTC. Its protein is CASASGKSQETQYF.

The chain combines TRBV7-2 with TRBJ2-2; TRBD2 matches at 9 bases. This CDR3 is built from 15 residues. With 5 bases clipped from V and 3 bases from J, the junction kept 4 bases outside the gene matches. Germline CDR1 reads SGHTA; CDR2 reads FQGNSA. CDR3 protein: CASSPGLAYTGELFF. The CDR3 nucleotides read TGTGCCAGCAGCCCGGGACTAGCTTACACCGGGGAGCTGTTTTTT.

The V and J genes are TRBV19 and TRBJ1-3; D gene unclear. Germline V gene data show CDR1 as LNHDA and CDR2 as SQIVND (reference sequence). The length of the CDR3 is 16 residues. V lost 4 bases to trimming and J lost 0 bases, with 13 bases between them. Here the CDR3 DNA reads TGTGCCAGTAGTACCACCGGCGGGATCTCTGGAAACACCATATATTTT. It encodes CASSTTGGISGNTIYF.

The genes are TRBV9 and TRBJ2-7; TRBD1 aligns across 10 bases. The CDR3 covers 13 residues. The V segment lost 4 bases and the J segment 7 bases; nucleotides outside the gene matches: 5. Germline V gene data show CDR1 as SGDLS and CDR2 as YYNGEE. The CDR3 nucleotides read TGTGCCAGCAGCCCCGGGACAGGGGATGAGCAGTACTTC. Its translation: CASSPGTGDEQYF.

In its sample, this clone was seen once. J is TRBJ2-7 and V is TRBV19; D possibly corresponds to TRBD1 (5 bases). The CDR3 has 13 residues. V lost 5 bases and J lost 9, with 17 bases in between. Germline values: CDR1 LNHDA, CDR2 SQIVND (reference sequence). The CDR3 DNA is TGTGCCAGTAGTCCAGGAAGGGGAAGGGGGCAGTACTTC. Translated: CASSPGRGRGQYF.

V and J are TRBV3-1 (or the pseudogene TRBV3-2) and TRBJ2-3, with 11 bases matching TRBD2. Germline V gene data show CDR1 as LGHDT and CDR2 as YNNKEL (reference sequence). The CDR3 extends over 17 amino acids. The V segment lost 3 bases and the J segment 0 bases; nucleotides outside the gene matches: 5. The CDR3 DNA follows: TGTGCCAGCAGCCAGCCTAGCGGGGGGTCTAGCACAGATACGCAGTATTTT. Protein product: CASSQPSGGSSTDTQYF.

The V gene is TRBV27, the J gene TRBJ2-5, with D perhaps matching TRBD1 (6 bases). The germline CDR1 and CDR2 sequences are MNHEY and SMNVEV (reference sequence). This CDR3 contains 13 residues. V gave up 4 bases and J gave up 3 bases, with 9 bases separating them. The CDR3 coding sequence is TGTGCCAGCAGTTCGGGACAAGAAGAGACCCAGTACTTC. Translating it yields CASSSGQEETQYF.

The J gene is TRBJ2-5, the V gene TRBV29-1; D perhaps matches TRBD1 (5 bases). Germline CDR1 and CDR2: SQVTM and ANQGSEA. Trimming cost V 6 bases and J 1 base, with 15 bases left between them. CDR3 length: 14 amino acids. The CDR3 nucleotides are TGCAGCGTCCGCATCAGACAGAGCCAAGAGACCCAGTACTTC. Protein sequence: CSVRIRQSQETQYF.

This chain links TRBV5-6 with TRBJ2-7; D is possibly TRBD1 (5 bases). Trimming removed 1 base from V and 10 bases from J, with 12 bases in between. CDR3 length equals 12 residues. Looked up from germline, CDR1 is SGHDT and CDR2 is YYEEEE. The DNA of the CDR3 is TGTGCCAGCAGCTTGAGGGGCCCGGCTCAGTACTTC. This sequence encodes CASSLRGPAQYF.

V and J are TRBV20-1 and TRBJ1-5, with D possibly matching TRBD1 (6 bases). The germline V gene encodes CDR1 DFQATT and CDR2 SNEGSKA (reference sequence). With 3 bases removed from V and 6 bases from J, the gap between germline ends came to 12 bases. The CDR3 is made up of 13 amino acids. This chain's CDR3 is CSASKGEGQPQHF. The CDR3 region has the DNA TGCAGTGCTAGTAAGGGGGAGGGTCAGCCCCAGCATTTT.

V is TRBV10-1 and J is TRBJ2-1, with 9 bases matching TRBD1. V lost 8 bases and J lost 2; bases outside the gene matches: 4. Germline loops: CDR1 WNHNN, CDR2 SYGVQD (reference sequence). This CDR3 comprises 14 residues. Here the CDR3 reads CASPRTGAYNEQFF. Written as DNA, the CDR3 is TGCGCCAGCCCCCGGACAGGGGCCTACAATGAGCAGTTCTTC.

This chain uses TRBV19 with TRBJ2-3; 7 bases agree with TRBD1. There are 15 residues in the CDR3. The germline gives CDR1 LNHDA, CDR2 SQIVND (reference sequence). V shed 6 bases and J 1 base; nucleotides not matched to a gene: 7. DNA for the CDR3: TGTGCCAGTAGCGGCGAGGGACAGCGCACAGATACGCAGTATTTT. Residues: CASSGEGQRTDTQYF.

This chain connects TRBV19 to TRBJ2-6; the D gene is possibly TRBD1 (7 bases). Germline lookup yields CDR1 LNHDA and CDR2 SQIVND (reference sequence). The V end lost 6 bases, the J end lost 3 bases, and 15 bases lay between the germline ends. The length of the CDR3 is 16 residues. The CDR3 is CASRTGEELGANVLTF. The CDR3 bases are TGTGCCAGTAGAACAGGGGAGGAGCTTGGGGCCAACGTCCTGACTTTC.

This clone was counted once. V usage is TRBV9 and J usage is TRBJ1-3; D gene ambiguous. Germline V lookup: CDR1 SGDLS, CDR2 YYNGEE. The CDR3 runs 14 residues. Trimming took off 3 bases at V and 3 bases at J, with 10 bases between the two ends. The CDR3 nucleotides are TGTGCCAGCAGCGGGTTCCGGGATGGAAACACCATATATTTT. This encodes CASSGFRDGNTIYF.

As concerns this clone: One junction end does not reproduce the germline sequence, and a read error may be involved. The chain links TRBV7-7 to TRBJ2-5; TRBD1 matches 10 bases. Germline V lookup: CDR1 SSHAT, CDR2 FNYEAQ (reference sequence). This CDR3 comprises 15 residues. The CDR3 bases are TGTGCTAGCAGCAAAGGGACAGGGGAGGGCGAGACCCAGTACTTC. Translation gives CASSKGTGEGETQYF.

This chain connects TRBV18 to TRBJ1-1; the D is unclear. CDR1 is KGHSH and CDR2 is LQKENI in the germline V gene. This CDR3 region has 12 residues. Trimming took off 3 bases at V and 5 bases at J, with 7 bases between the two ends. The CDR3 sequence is CASSPDSTEAFF. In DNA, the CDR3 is TGTGCCAGCTCACCGGACTCTACTGAAGCTTTCTTT.

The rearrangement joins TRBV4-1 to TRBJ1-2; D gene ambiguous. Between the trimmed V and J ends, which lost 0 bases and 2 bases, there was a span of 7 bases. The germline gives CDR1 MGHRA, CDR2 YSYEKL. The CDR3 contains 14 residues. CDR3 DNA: TGCGCCAGCAGCCAAGATCCCCTCAACTATGGCTACACCTTC. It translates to CASSQDPLNYGYTF.

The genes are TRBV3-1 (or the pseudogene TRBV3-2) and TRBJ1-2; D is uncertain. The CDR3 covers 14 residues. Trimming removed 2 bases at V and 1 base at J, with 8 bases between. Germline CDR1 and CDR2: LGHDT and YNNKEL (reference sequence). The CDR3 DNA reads TGTGCCAGCAGCCAACTCGGCGGTAACTATGGCTACACCTTC. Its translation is CASSQLGGNYGYTF.

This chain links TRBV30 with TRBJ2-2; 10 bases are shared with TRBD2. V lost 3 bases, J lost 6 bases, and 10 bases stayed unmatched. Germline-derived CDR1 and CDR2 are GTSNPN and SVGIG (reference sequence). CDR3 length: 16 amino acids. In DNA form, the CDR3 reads TGTGCCTGGAGGGGGTTCGGAGCGGGAGGGCCCGGGGAGCTGTTTTTT. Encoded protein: CAWRGFGAGGPGELFF.

CDR3 sequence: CASSTSRGKNIQYF. The CDR3 DNA sequence: TGTGCCAGTAGTACCTCCAGGGGGAAAAACATTCAGTACTTC. The chain has TRBV19 and TRBJ2-4; 7 bases fit TRBD1. CDR1 and CDR2 from the germline V gene are LNHDA and SQIVND (reference sequence). The CDR3 has 14 residues. Germline trimming cut 4 bases from V and 4 bases from J; bases unmatched to any gene: 4. Variable domain in full (rest from reference TRBV19 and TRBJ2-4): DGGITQSPKYLFRKEGQNVTLSCEQNLNHDAMYWYRQDPGQGLRLIYYSQIVNDFQKGDIAEGYSVSREKKESFPLTVTSAQKNPTAFYLCASSTSRGKNIQYFGAGTRLSVL.